One and the same sample provided the 27 T cell receptor beta chains below, sequenced in a study of shared clonotypes between healthy human individuals. Only in-frame clones appear in the TCRdb table, and some are missing; sequencing was by immunoSEQ multiplex PCR. The profile shows fewer than 400,000 clones, roughly 70% of them singletons. Input material: memory CD4+ T cells sorted from blood. Sample subset: CD45RA-negative fraction. Receptors originate from a man aged 30-40 years in good health.

This clone was recorded a few times. The chain couples TRBV19 to TRBJ1-2; D is perhaps TRBD1 (6 bases). From germline, CDR1 is LNHDA and CDR2 SQIVND (reference sequence). The ends were cut back, 5 bases at V and 5 bases at J, with 9 bases in the middle. The CDR3 contains 12 residues. This CDR3 is CASSPDRYGYTF. CDR3 bases: TGTGCCAGTAGTCCGGACAGATATGGCTACACCTTC.

In this sample, this clone turned up once. The V and J genes are TRBV10-1 and TRBJ2-2; D possibly matches TRBD1 or TRBD2 (5 bases each). The germline V gene has CDR1 WNHNN and CDR2 SYGVQD (reference sequence). This CDR3 spans 13 amino acids. V shed 6 bases and J shed 7 bases, with 12 bases lying between them. The CDR3 bases are TGCGCCAGCAGGAGGGACCCTAACGGGGAGCTGTTTTTT. Encoded protein: CASRRDPNGELFF.

This clone was seen only a few times. Distinct nucleotide sequences in the sample also encode this CDR3. This sequence joins TRBV6-1 and TRBJ2-7, with 9 nucleotides matching TRBD1. Trimming took 3 bases from V and 3 from J; bases not matched to a gene: 3. This CDR3 has 14 amino acids. Germline V gives CDR1 MNHNS, CDR2 SASEGT. The CDR3 DNA reads TGTGCCAGCAGTGATTGGGGACAGGGCTACGAGCAGTACTTC. Amino acid sequence: CASSDWGQGYEQYF.

The chain is built from TRBV27 and TRBJ1-3; 8 nucleotides line up with TRBD1. CDR1 is MNHEY, CDR2 SMNVEV, per germline (reference sequence). The CDR3 totals 14 residues. Trimming at V came to 5 bases and at J to 2 bases, leaving 2 bases not matched to a gene. CDR3 amino acids: CASSRGQAGNTIYF. The CDR3 nucleotides read TGTGCCAGCAGTAGGGGACAGGCTGGAAACACCATATATTTT.

V and J are TRBV27 and TRBJ2-4; TRBD1 aligns across 7 bases. Germline V lookup: CDR1 MNHEY, CDR2 SMNVEV (reference sequence). The CDR3 consists of 12 residues. Trimming took 6 bases from V and 5 from J; bases not matched to a gene: 1. The CDR3 region is CASSGTENIQYF. The CDR3 nucleotides read TGTGCCAGCAGCGGGACAGAAAACATTCAGTACTTC.

The genes are TRBV18 and TRBJ2-5, with TRBD1 identical over 7 bases. After removal of 4 bases from V and 5 bases from J, the junction contained 10 bases not matched to a gene. This CDR3 has 15 amino acids. CDR1 and CDR2 from the germline V gene are KGHSH and LQKENI. The CDR3 is CASSQTTGDGETQYF. CDR3 DNA sequence: TGTGCCAGCTCACAAACCACAGGGGATGGGGAGACCCAGTACTTC.

In regard to this clone: Additional DNA sequences in this sample encode the identical CDR3. The V gene is TRBV18, the J gene TRBJ2-3; D is unclear. V lost 6 bases to trimming and J lost 1 base, with 5 bases between them. Germline-derived CDR1 and CDR2 are KGHSH and LQKENI. CDR3 size: 12 residues. DNA for the CDR3: TGTGCCAGCTCCCAGGGCACAGATACGCAGTATTTT. This gives the protein CASSQGTDTQYF.

This CDR3 reads CASSQRYRVGYNEQFF. In DNA, the CDR3 is TGCGCCAGCAGCCAACGATACAGGGTAGGTTACAATGAGCAGTTCTTC. The V call is TRBV4-3, the J call TRBJ2-1, with D possibly TRBD1 on 6 matching bases. Trimming left V 2 bases short and J 4 bases short, with 15 bases between. Germline V CDR1 and CDR2: LGHNA, YSLEER. This CDR3 contains 16 residues.

The chain is built from TRBV28 and TRBJ2-7; D unresolved. The V gene lost 2 bases and the J gene lost 4 bases, with 15 bases spanning the gap. The CDR3 loop spans 15 amino acids. The germline CDR1 and CDR2 sequences are MDHEN and SYDVKM. CDR3 nucleotides: TGTGCCAGCAGTTTAAGAATCGCTTTCACGTACGAGCAGTACTTC. This gives the protein CASSLRIAFTYEQYF. The full variable domain, in which reference TRBV28 and TRBJ2-7 provide the parts outside the CDR3, is DVKVTQSSRYLVKRTGEKVFLECVQDMDHENMFWYRQDPGLGLRLIYFSYDVKMKEKGDIPEGYSVSREKKERFSLILESASTNQTSMYLCASSLRIAFTYEQYFGPGTRLTVT.

V and J are TRBV29-1 and TRBJ2-7, with D possibly being TRBD1 or TRBD2 (5 bases each). Germline V gene data show CDR1 as SQVTM and CDR2 as ANQGSEA. This CDR3 has 15 amino acids. V shed 4 bases and J shed 2 bases, with 18 bases lying between them. Here the CDR3 DNA reads TGCAGCGTTGGGGGCGAGGGCAGGCCAACCTACGAGCAGTACTTC. Protein sequence: CSVGGEGRPTYEQYF.

This clone appeared a single time. The chain combines TRBV5-1 with TRBJ2-1; 7 bases agree with TRBD2. V lost 6 bases to trimming and J lost 10 bases; unmatched junction nucleotides: 16. Per germline, CDR1 SGHRS and CDR2 YFSETQ. The CDR3 spans 15 residues. The CDR3 DNA is TGCGCCAGCATTTCAGGTCTAGCGGCCGGGGAGGAGCAGTTCTTC. Translated, it gives CASISGLAAGEEQFF.

This chain uses TRBV30 with TRBJ1-5, with D possibly being TRBD1 (5 bases). CDR3 length: 13 residues. The V gene's germline CDR1 is GTSNPN and CDR2 SVGIG (reference sequence). V was pared by 1 base and J by 10 bases, with 14 bases between. Written as DNA, the CDR3 is TGTGCCTGGAGTGCGGGACTGATGGAACCCCAGCATTTT. The encoded protein is CAWSAGLMEPQHF.

The sample holds a few counts of this clone. V is TRBV7-9 and J is TRBJ2-2, with D possibly matching TRBD2 (5 bases). The V end lost 4 bases, the J end lost 4 bases, and 13 bases lay between the germline ends. This CDR3 region has 15 residues. CDR1 and CDR2 from the germline V gene are SEHNR and FQNEAQ (reference sequence). Here the CDR3 DNA reads TGTGCCAGCAGCTCACCGGTGGGAGCCACCGGGGAGCTGTTTTTT. Translation gives CASSSPVGATGELFF. The full variable domain, rest sourced from reference TRBV7-9 and TRBJ2-2, is DTGVSQNPRHKITKRGQNVTFRCDPISEHNRLYWYRQTLGQGPEFLTYFQNEAQLEKSRLLSDRFSAERPKGSFSTLEIQRTEQGDSAMYLCASSSPVGATGELFFGEGSRLTVL.

CDR3 sequence: CASSLGVRSGTLLNEQFF. Written as DNA, the CDR3 is TGTGCCAGCAGCTTAGGAGTGCGGAGCGGGACGCTTCTCAATGAGCAGTTCTTC. This rearrangement joins TRBV7-3 to TRBJ2-1, with 7 bases fitting TRBD2. The germline V gene encodes CDR1 SGHTA and CDR2 FQGTGA. This CDR3 is 18 amino acids long. Trimming cost V 2 bases and J 6 bases; bases outside gene matches: 16.

This clone is a singleton in its sample. The chain has TRBV7-8 and TRBJ1-2; 7 nucleotides agree with TRBD1. The germline CDR1 and CDR2 sequences are SGHVS and FQNEAQ. CDR3 size: 14 residues. V lost 1 base, J lost 3 bases, and 2 bases stayed unmatched. Here the CDR3 reads CASSLGGTDYGYTF. The CDR3 DNA reads as TGTGCCAGCAGCTTAGGGGGGACAGACTATGGCTACACCTTC. Combining the CDR3 with reference TRBV7-8 and TRBJ1-2 gives the whole variable domain GAGVSQSPRYKVAKRGQDVALRCDPISGHVSLFWYQQALGQGPEFLTYFQNEAQLDKSGLPSDRFFAERPEGSVSTLKIQRTQQEDSAVYLCASSLGGTDYGYTFGSGTRLTVV.

This clone was found a few times. V gene TRBV5-6 combines with J gene TRBJ2-1; 8 nucleotides line up with TRBD2. V lost 4 bases, J lost 15 bases, and 12 bases stayed unmatched. CDR1 is SGHDT, CDR2 YYEEEE, per germline. The CDR3 covers 13 residues. In DNA, the CDR3 is TGTGCCAGCAGCCGCTCGGGGACTAGATCGGGGTTCTTC. It specifies CASSRSGTRSGFF.

J is TRBJ2-5 and V is TRBV15, with a tentative D call TRBD1 (6 bases). The CDR3 consists of 14 residues. The germline V gene encodes CDR1 LNHNV and CDR2 YYDKDF (reference sequence). V dropped 1 base and J dropped 5 bases, with 11 bases sitting between them. CDR3 nucleotide sequence: TGTGCCACCAGCAGAGCCCACAGGGCGGAGACCCAGTACTTC. As protein: CATSRAHRAETQYF.

A note on this clone: This CDR3 is also generated by other DNA sequences in the sample. The chain employs TRBV28 and TRBJ1-1, with TRBD1 identical over 8 bases. With 6 bases clipped from V and 1 base from J, the junction kept 1 base outside the gene matches. This CDR3 has 13 residues. Germline loops: CDR1 MDHEN, CDR2 SYDVKM. CDR3 sequence (DNA): TGTGCCAGCAGAGGACAGGGGAACACTGAAGCTTTCTTT. This encodes CASRGQGNTEAFF.

Many counts were recorded for this clone. The chain is built from TRBV11-3 and TRBJ2-1; 8 nucleotides match TRBD1. The V and J ends lost 1 base and 12 bases, in that order; junction bases with no gene match: 5. The germline V gene encodes CDR1 SGHNT and CDR2 YENEEA. The CDR3 contains 13 residues. Here the CDR3 reads CASSLVGGTGQFF. Here the CDR3 DNA reads TGTGCCAGCAGCTTAGTTGGAGGGACAGGGCAGTTCTTC.

The J gene is TRBJ2-7, the V gene TRBV28, with 7 bases identical to TRBD1. Losses at the gene ends were 2 bases for V and 3 bases for J; bases not matched to a gene: 4. CDR3 size: 14 residues. Per germline, CDR1 MDHEN and CDR2 SYDVKM. CDR3 protein: CASSLPTGNYEQYF. Here the CDR3 DNA reads TGTGCCAGCAGTTTACCGACAGGGAACTACGAGCAGTACTTC.

The chain combines TRBV11-2 with TRBJ2-7; D might be TRBD1 (6 bases). The CDR3 is made up of 15 amino acids. V lost 5 bases, J lost 13 bases, and 27 bases lay in between. Germline CDR1 reads SGHAT; CDR2 reads FQNNGV. The CDR3 DNA follows: TGTGCCAGCAGCCCGTCTATGGGAAGAGGACAGCCTCTTTACTTC. This translates into CASSPSMGRGQPLYF.

The chain joins TRBV5-1 to TRBJ2-1; no clear D. Trimming removed 1 base from V and 0 bases from J, with 5 bases in between. Germline-derived CDR1 and CDR2 are SGHRS and YFSETQ. CDR3 size: 14 residues. CDR3 amino acids: CASSLRTSYNEQFF. The CDR3 nucleotides read TGCGCCAGCAGCTTGCGGACCTCCTACAATGAGCAGTTCTTC.

V and J are TRBV7-2 and TRBJ1-2; TRBD1 aligns across 7 bases. This CDR3 region has 15 residues. Germline-derived CDR1 and CDR2 are SGHTA and FQGNSA. V dropped 5 bases and J dropped 5; count of bases not matched to a gene: 11. The CDR3 DNA follows: TGTGCCAGCAGCCCAAAGGGACAGAGTCCTTATGGCTACACCTTC. The encoded protein is CASSPKGQSPYGYTF.

On this clone: Other DNA variants within this sample encode the same CDR3. The V and J genes are TRBV2 and TRBJ1-5; D not certain. Germline CDR1 and CDR2: SNHLY and FYNNEI. The CDR3 contains 15 residues. V dropped 2 bases and J dropped 0 bases, with 8 bases sitting between them. The CDR3 loop reads CASSESPNSNQPQHF. Written as DNA, the CDR3 is TGTGCCAGCAGTGAATCCCCGAATAGCAATCAGCCCCAGCATTTT.

The chain has TRBV11-2 and TRBJ1-1; tentative D call: TRBD1 (5 bases). CDR1 and CDR2 from the germline V gene are SGHAT and FQNNGV. The CDR3 loop spans 15 amino acids. With 5 bases removed from V and 3 bases from J, the gap between germline ends came to 16 bases. CDR3 sequence (DNA): TGTGCCAGCAGCCCCCACCCAGGGTGGGACACTGAAGCTTTCTTT. Translation gives CASSPHPGWDTEAFF.

V gene TRBV11-3 combines with J gene TRBJ2-7; 7 positions match TRBD2. Germline V lookup: CDR1 SGHNT, CDR2 YENEEA. The V and J ends lost 4 bases and 7 bases, in that order; junction bases with no gene match: 13. The CDR3 is made up of 15 amino acids. CDR3 amino acids: CASSSPPGRAGEQYF. DNA for the CDR3: TGTGCCAGCAGCTCCCCCCCAGGGAGGGCCGGGGAGCAGTACTTC.

This sequence joins TRBV9 and TRBJ2-5; a weak D match, TRBD1 (5 bases). The V gene's germline CDR1 is SGDLS and CDR2 YYNGEE. This CDR3 region has 16 residues. Trimming shortened V by 4 bases and J by 2 bases, and 18 bases separated the two germline ends. The CDR3 region is CASSTYTGFPQETQYF. The CDR3 DNA is TGTGCCAGCAGCACATACACAGGATTCCCGCAAGAGACCCAGTACTTC. Together with reference TRBV9 and TRBJ2-5, the CDR3 gives the full variable domain: DSGVTQTPKHLITATGQRVTLRCSPRSGDLSVYWYQQSLDQGLQFLIQYYNGEERAKGNILERFSAQQFPDLHSELNLSSLELGDSALYFCASSTYTGFPQETQYFGPGTRLLVL.